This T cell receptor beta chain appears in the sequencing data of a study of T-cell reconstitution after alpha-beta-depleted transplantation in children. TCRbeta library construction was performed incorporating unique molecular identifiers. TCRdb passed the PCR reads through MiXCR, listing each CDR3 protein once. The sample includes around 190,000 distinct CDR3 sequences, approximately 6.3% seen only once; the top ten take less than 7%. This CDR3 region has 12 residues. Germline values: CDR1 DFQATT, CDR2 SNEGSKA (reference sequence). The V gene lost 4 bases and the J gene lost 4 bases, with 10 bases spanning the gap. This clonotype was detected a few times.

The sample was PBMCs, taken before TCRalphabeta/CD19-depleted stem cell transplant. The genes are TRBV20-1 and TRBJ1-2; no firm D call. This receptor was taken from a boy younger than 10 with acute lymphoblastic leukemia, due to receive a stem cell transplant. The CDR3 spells CSAIGQTYGYTF. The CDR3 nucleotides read TGCAGTGCTATTGGGCAGACCTATGGCTACACCTTC.